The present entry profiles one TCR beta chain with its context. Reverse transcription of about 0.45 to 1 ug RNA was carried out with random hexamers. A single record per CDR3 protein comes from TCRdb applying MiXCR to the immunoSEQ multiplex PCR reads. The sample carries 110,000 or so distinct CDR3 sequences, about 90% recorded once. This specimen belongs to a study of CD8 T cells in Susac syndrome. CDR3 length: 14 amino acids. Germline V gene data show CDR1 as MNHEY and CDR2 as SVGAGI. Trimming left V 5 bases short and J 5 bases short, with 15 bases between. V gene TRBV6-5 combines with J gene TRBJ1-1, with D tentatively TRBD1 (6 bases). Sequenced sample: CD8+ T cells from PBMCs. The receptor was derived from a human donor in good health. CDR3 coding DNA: TGTGCCAGCAGTCCAACAGGGATCCAGACTGAAGCTTTCTTT. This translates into CASSPTGIQTEAFF.